These T cell receptor beta chains were read from a single sample in a study of T cells after yellow fever vaccination. TCRdb re-analysed the 5' RACE reads in MiXCR, keeping a single row per CDR3 protein. The sample has about 170,000 distinct CDR3 sequences, approximately 6.2% seen once; the top ten hold 2.5% to 3.5%. This material consisted of CD4+ T cells sorted from PBMCs, taken on the day of the first yellow fever vaccination. All receptors derive from a man between 18 and 29 years old who received the YFV17D yellow fever vaccine. The CDR3 runs from the conserved cysteine through the conserved F or W. The D gene is left open where the match is weak. Rows may omit the clone size; those that give it use once, few, many or a size class.

CDR3 DNA: TGTGCCAGCAGCCAAGGCCGGGCATACAATGAGCAGTTCTTC
CDR3 protein: CASSQGRAYNEQFF
clone size: few
J gene: TRBJ2-1
CDR3 length: 14
V gene: TRBV14
D gene: -

CDR3 DNA: TGTGCCAGCAGCTTGCCCGGACTTACTGAAGCTTTCTTT
CDR3 protein: CASSLPGLTEAFF
clone size: many
J gene: TRBJ1-1
CDR3 length: 13
V gene: TRBV5-6
D gene: -

CDR3 DNA: TGTGCCAGCAGCTTCGGGGAAACAGCCCGGATACATGGCTACACCTTC
CDR3 protein: CASSFGETARIHGYTF
clone size: many
J gene: TRBJ1-2
CDR3 length: 16
V gene: TRBV5-4
D gene: -

CDR3 DNA: TGTGCCAGCAGGCAATGGGGCACAGATACGCAGTATTTT
CDR3 protein: CASRQWGTDTQYF
clone size: many
J gene: TRBJ2-3
CDR3 length: 13
V gene: TRBV2
D gene: -

CDR3 DNA: TGCAGCGTCGCCCTCTCTGTGGACGGAGATACGCAGTATTTT
CDR3 protein: CSVALSVDGDTQYF
clone size: medium-sized
J gene: TRBJ2-3
CDR3 length: 14
V gene: TRBV29-1
D gene: -

CDR3 DNA: TGTGCCAGCAGCACCCTAGCGGGGGGGCGGGCAGATACGCAGTATTTT
CDR3 protein: CASSTLAGGRADTQYF
clone size: few
J gene: TRBJ2-3
CDR3 length: 16
V gene: TRBV4-2
D gene: TRBD2

CDR3 DNA: TGTGCCAGCAGCTTAGATTTGTCAACTCCGGACTTC
CDR3 protein: CASSLDLSTPDF
clone size: -
J gene: TRBJ2-7
CDR3 length: 12
V gene: TRBV11-2
D gene: -

CDR3 DNA: TGCGCCAGCAGCTTACGAGGGGTGGCCGGGGAGACCCAGTACTTC
CDR3 protein: CASSLRGVAGETQYF
clone size: many
J gene: TRBJ2-5
CDR3 length: 15
V gene: TRBV4-3
D gene: -

CDR3 DNA: TGTGCCATCAGTCAAATACAGGGGGAACTTTACGAGCAGTACTTC
CDR3 protein: CAISQIQGELYEQYF
clone size: few
J gene: TRBJ2-7
CDR3 length: 15
V gene: TRBV10-3
D gene: TRBD1

CDR3 DNA: TGTGCCATCAGTGATGGCGGGGGGCCGTTTACCCAGTACTTC
CDR3 protein: CAISDGGGPFTQYF
clone size: many
J gene: TRBJ2-5
CDR3 length: 14
V gene: TRBV10-3
D gene: TRBD2

CDR3 DNA: TGCAGTGCTAGAGATCACGCCGGGGAGCTGTTTTTT
CDR3 protein: CSARDHAGELFF
clone size: few
J gene: TRBJ2-2
CDR3 length: 12
V gene: TRBV20-1
D gene: -

CDR3 DNA: TGCAGCGGGAGGACAGGGGGGAGTGAAGCTTTCTTT
CDR3 protein: CSGRTGGSEAFF
clone size: -
J gene: TRBJ1-1
CDR3 length: 12
V gene: TRBV29-1
D gene: TRBD1

CDR3 DNA: TGTGCCAGCAGCACCCCCGGAGCCCCCCTATCGAATGAGCAGTTCTTC
CDR3 protein: CASSTPGAPLSNEQFF
clone size: many
J gene: TRBJ2-1
CDR3 length: 16
V gene: TRBV4-2
D gene: -

CDR3 DNA: TGTGCCAGCAGCCAAGGACAGGCCCCCTGGGATGAAAAACTGTTTTTT
CDR3 protein: CASSQGQAPWDEKLFF
clone size: -
J gene: TRBJ1-4
CDR3 length: 16
V gene: TRBV14
D gene: -

CDR3 DNA: TGCGCCAGCAGCGAAAGATCTCAAGACACCGGGGAGCTGTTTTTT
CDR3 protein: CASSERSQDTGELFF
clone size: many
J gene: TRBJ2-2
CDR3 length: 15
V gene: TRBV5-1
D gene: -

CDR3 DNA: TGCAGTGCTAGAGATGACAGGGGGCTGATGTCAGCTTTCTTT
CDR3 protein: CSARDDRGLMSAFF
clone size: many
J gene: TRBJ1-1
CDR3 length: 14
V gene: TRBV20-1
D gene: TRBD1

CDR3 DNA: TGTGCCAGCAGTTACTCCGAGGGCTCCCGGTCACCCCTCCACTTT
CDR3 protein: CASSYSEGSRSPLHF
clone size: few
J gene: TRBJ1-6
CDR3 length: 15
V gene: TRBV6-5
D gene: -

CDR3 DNA: TGCAGTGCTAGACTGGGACAGGTTTTGCACGAGCAGTACTTC
CDR3 protein: CSARLGQVLHEQYF
clone size: -
J gene: TRBJ2-7
CDR3 length: 14
V gene: TRBV20-1
D gene: TRBD1

CDR3 DNA: TGTGCCAGCAGTGTAGACAGGGAACATACGCAGTATTTT
CDR3 protein: CASSVDREHTQYF
clone size: -
J gene: TRBJ2-3
CDR3 length: 13
V gene: TRBV6-1
D gene: TRBD1

CDR3 DNA: TGTGCCAGCAGTACCCGGGACAGGGCACAGCTGGGTGGCTACACCTTC
CDR3 protein: CASSTRDRAQLGGYTF
clone size: -
J gene: TRBJ1-2
CDR3 length: 16
V gene: TRBV6-1
D gene: TRBD1

CDR3 DNA: TGTGCCAGCAGTGTAACGGGATCCCTCTACGAGCAGTACTTC
CDR3 protein: CASSVTGSLYEQYF
clone size: many
J gene: TRBJ2-7
CDR3 length: 14
V gene: TRBV25-1
D gene: -

CDR3 DNA: TGTGCCAGCAGCTTCGACACCTATGAAAAACTGTTTTTT
CDR3 protein: CASSFDTYEKLFF
clone size: few
J gene: TRBJ1-4
CDR3 length: 13
V gene: TRBV7-9
D gene: -